These 3 T cell receptor beta chains share one sample of origin, sequenced in a study of T cells in Graves' hyperthyroidism and ophthalmopathy. TCR beta CDR3 regions were amplified from RNA. HTBI primers drove first-round RT-PCR of the TCR CDR3. TCRdb processed the multiplex PCR reads anew with MiXCR; each CDR3 protein has one entry. Among approximately 330,000 distinct CDR3 sequences listed, around a sixth were seen once. The sample consisted of blood. Every receptor here comes from a woman aged 45-59 years with Graves' hyperthyroidism.

This clonotype was counted at least ten times. The chain recombines TRBV12-3 or TRBV12-4 with TRBJ2-1; TRBD2 is a possible D gene (6 bases). Trimming took 5 bases from V and 4 from J, leaving 18 bases between them. There are 16 residues in the CDR3. Written as DNA, the CDR3 is TGTGCCAGCAGTACCACTGGCGGGGTACGGTACAATGAGCAGTTCTTC. Its protein is CASSTTGGVRYNEQFF.

The chain combines TRBV2 with TRBJ1-5; 7 positions agree with TRBD1. The CDR3 spans 13 residues. The V gene's germline CDR1 is SNHLY and CDR2 FYNNEI. With 8 bases clipped from V and 1 base from J, the junction kept 2 bases outside the gene matches. DNA for the CDR3: TGTGCCAGCGAGGACAGGAGCAATCAGCCCCAGCATTTT. Protein product: CASEDRSNQPQHF.

This clonotype was observed a handful of times. This chain connects TRBV11-2 to TRBJ2-2, with a weak D call TRBD2 (7 bases). The CDR3 extends over 15 amino acids. Germline CDR1 SGHAT, CDR2 FQNNGV. V was clipped by 4 bases and J by 9 bases, with 18 bases between them. CDR3 amino acids: CASSSSLGGPRELFF. The DNA for the CDR3 is TGTGCCAGCAGCTCCTCCTTGGGGGGGCCTCGGGAGCTGTTTTTT.